This TCR beta chain comes out of a study of shared clonotypes between healthy human individuals. Authors' analysis steps: ImmunoSEQ junction-only sequences lacked quality scores, so their filtering differed. Assay: immunoSEQ multiplex PCR; the TCRdb copy retains only in-frame clones and omits some. That table furnishes V, J and clone size, whereas the DNA furnished D and trimming. The sample carries about 490,000 clones, 70% to 80% recorded once. The CDR3 is 17 amino acids. V was trimmed by 0 bases and J by 2 bases, leaving 17 bases between them. From germline, CDR1 is LNHNV and CDR2 YYDKDF (reference sequence).

This clonotype was sampled from a woman in her thirties or forties in good health. Some clones in this sample may be carry-over from other donors' samples. This chain links TRBV15 with TRBJ2-7; D could derive from TRBD1 or TRBD2 (5 bases each). The sequenced sample was PBMCs. CDR3 loop: CATSRDQGRDRAYEQYF. The CDR3 coding sequence is TGTGCCACCAGCAGAGACCAAGGCCGGGACCGAGCCTACGAGCAGTACTTC.